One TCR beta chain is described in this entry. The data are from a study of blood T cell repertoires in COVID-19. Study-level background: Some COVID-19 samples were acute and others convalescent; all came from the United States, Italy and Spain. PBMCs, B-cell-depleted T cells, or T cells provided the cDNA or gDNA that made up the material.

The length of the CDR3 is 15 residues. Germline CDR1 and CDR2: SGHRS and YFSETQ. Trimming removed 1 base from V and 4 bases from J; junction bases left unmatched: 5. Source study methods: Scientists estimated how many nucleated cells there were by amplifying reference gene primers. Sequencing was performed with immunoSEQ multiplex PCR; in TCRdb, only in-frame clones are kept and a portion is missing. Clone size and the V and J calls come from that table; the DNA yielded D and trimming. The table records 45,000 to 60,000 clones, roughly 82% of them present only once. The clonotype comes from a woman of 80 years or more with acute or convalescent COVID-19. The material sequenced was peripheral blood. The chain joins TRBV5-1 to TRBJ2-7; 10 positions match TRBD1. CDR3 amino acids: CASSLLGQGSYEQYF. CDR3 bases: TGCGCCAGCAGCTTGTTGGGACAGGGGTCGTACGAGCAGTACTTC.